The 9 T cell receptor beta chains given below trace back to one sample, sequenced in a study of cytotoxic CD8 clonotypes in ibrutinib-treated CLL. Here immunoSEQ multiplex PCR was the method, and the copy in TCRdb shows in-frame clones only, minus some. The table has 250,000 to 350,000 clones, 60% to 80% seen once. The material sequenced was PBMCs, taken at disease progression, from a patient treated with ibrutinib. Every receptor here comes from a human donor with chronic lymphocytic leukemia.

This clone was recorded a few times. This chain joins TRBV19 and TRBJ1-5; 10 bases match TRBD1. The trim removed 5 bases at V and 9 bases at J, leaving 7 bases unmatched. The CDR3 has 14 residues. Germline CDR1 is LNHDA and CDR2 is SQIVND (reference sequence). In DNA, the CDR3 is TGTGCCAGTAGTGTGACAGGGGGCGAGTCGCCCCAGCATTTT. Translation gives CASSVTGGESPQHF.

This clone is a singleton in its sample. The V call is TRBV4-3, the J call TRBJ2-7; 7 bases match TRBD2. The CDR3 totals 15 residues. V was pared by 3 bases and J by 2 bases, with 7 bases of the junction left unmatched. Germline CDR1 reads LGHNA; CDR2 reads YSLEER. This CDR3 is CASSHRDYLPYEQYF. The CDR3 DNA reads as TGCGCCAGCAGCCATAGGGACTACCTTCCCTACGAGCAGTACTTC.

The chain has TRBV4-3 and TRBJ2-1, with D perhaps matching TRBD1 or TRBD2 (5 bases each). The CDR3 runs to 16 residues. Germline V gene data show CDR1 as LGHNA and CDR2 as YSLEER. The V end was cut by 0 bases, the J end by 2 bases, with 11 bases between. The CDR3 DNA reads TGCGCCAGCAGCCAAGATCTGGGGGAGCCCTACAATGAGCAGTTCTTC. It encodes CASSQDLGEPYNEQFF.

The V gene is TRBV15, the J gene TRBJ2-7; tentative D call: TRBD1 (6 bases). The CDR3 is 14 amino acids. From germline, CDR1 is LNHNV and CDR2 YYDKDF (reference sequence). Trimming removed 3 bases from V and 3 bases from J, with 12 bases in between. The CDR3 DNA reads as TGTGCCACCAGCAGGGGCGGACAGAACTACGAGCAGTACTTC. This sequence encodes CATSRGGQNYEQYF.

This sequence joins TRBV18 and TRBJ1-4; 10 bases are a match to TRBD1. CDR1 and CDR2 from the germline V gene are KGHSH and LQKENI. V shed 6 bases and J 7 bases; nucleotides not matched to a gene: 8. The CDR3 covers 15 residues. The CDR3 region has the DNA TGTGCCAGCTCCGGACAGGGGGTTGGAAGTGAAAAACTGTTTTTT. It specifies CASSGQGVGSEKLFF.

This clone was recorded a few times. The V call is TRBV7-2, the J call TRBJ1-5; D may be TRBD1 (5 bases). Trimming removed 5 bases at V and 5 bases at J, with 16 bases between. Germline-derived CDR1 and CDR2 are SGHTA and FQGNSA. The CDR3 has 15 amino acids. The CDR3, as DNA: TGTGCCAGCAGCCCCGGTGGGGGAGGGTATCAGCCCCAGCATTTT. This sequence encodes CASSPGGGGYQPQHF.

The rearrangement joins TRBV28 to TRBJ2-5; 8 nucleotides agree with TRBD2. Germline assignment: CDR1 MDHEN and CDR2 SYDVKM. The CDR3 contains 14 residues. The V segment lost 9 bases and the J segment 5 bases; nucleotides outside the gene matches: 11. This CDR3 reads CASRSPGGPETQYF. In nucleotides, the CDR3 is TGTGCCAGTCGGTCGCCGGGAGGGCCGGAGACCCAGTACTTC. The full variable domain, its missing parts supplied by reference TRBV28 and TRBJ2-5, is DVKVTQSSRYLVKRTGEKVFLECVQDMDHENMFWYRQDPGLGLRLIYFSYDVKMKEKGDIPEGYSVSREKKERFSLILESASTNQTSMYLCASRSPGGPETQYFGPGTRLLVL.

The chain has TRBV5-1 and TRBJ2-1, with unresolved D. Trimming took 0 bases from V and 8 from J, leaving 9 bases between them. CDR3 length equals 13 residues. CDR1 is SGHRS and CDR2 is YFSETQ in the germline V gene. CDR3 DNA sequence: TGCGCCAGCAGCTTGGGGGATTGGGATGAGCAGTTCTTC. Amino acids: CASSLGDWDEQFF. The complete variable domain, with remaining parts taken from reference TRBV5-1 and TRBJ2-1, reads KAGVTQTPRYLIKTRGQQVTLSCSPISGHRSVSWYQQTPGQGLQFLFEYFSETQRNKGNFPGRFSGRQFSNSRSEMNVSTLELGDSALYLCASSLGDWDEQFFGPGTRLTVL.

The rearrangement joins TRBV6-1 to TRBJ2-7; 9 bases agree with TRBD2. V was pared by 7 bases and J by 3 bases, with 7 bases of the junction left unmatched. This CDR3 is 14 amino acids long. Germline V gene sequence: CDR1 MNHNS, CDR2 SASEGT. CDR3 sequence: CASNPGLADYEQYF. The CDR3 region has the DNA TGTGCCAGCAACCCGGGACTAGCAGACTACGAGCAGTACTTC.